Shown below are 31 T cell receptor beta chains from a single sample sequenced in a study of blood T cell repertoires in COVID-19. This table comes from immunoSEQ multiplex PCR, and its TCRdb copy is limited to in-frame clones, with some not included. This table holds a few hundred thousand clones, 80% to 90% found once. Input material: peripheral blood. These receptors were taken from a man aged 18 to 30 who had recovered from COVID-19.

The V call is TRBV6-2 or TRBV6-3, the J call TRBJ2-3, with D possibly matching TRBD2 (6 bases). Germline CDR1 reads MNHEY; CDR2 reads SVGEGT. The CDR3 is 15 residues long. With 2 bases removed from V and 1 base from J, the gap between germline ends came to 10 bases. Written as DNA, the CDR3 is TGTGCCAGCAGTTACAGGGCTAGCGGCACAGATACGCAGTATTTT. Protein product: CASSYRASGTDTQYF.

The chain combines TRBV6-5 with TRBJ2-7, with 10 bases lining up with TRBD1. V lost 5 bases and J lost 7; bases outside the gene matches: 11. Germline CDR1 and CDR2: MNHEY and SVGAGI. The CDR3 consists of 15 residues. CDR3 loop: CASSMGQGRGEEQYF. In DNA, the CDR3 is TGTGCCAGCAGTATGGGACAGGGGCGCGGAGAAGAGCAGTACTTC.

The V and J genes are TRBV5-1 and TRBJ2-1, with 10 bases aligning to TRBD2. With 2 bases clipped from V and 6 bases from J, the junction kept 5 bases outside the gene matches. Germline CDR1 is SGHRS and CDR2 is YFSETQ. This CDR3 has 15 amino acids. For the CDR3, the DNA is TGCGCCAGCAGCTTCGAGCGGGAGGGCCCCAATGAGCAGTTCTTC. This codes for CASSFEREGPNEQFF.

V and J are TRBV15 and TRBJ1-2; D may be TRBD1 (5 bases). In germline, CDR1 is LNHNV, CDR2 YYDKDF (reference sequence). V was shortened by 0 bases and J by 2 bases, with 13 bases between the two germline ends. This CDR3 is 16 amino acids long. DNA of the CDR3: TGTGCCACCAGCAGAGATGGGGACTTCGGCAACTATGGCTACACCTTC. It yields the protein CATSRDGDFGNYGYTF.

The CDR3 reads CASSQVGQETQYF. CDR3 in DNA: TGTGCCAGCAGCCAAGTCGGGCAAGAGACCCAGTACTTC. V gene TRBV14 combines with J gene TRBJ2-5; D gene uncertain. Germline CDR1 is SGHDN and CDR2 is FVKESK. V lost 1 base to trimming and J lost 2 bases, with 5 bases between them. The length of the CDR3 is 13 residues.

Only a few counts were recorded for this clone. V usage is TRBV13 and J usage is TRBJ1-1, with D possibly TRBD1 on 5 matching bases. There are 17 residues in the CDR3. The germline V gene encodes CDR1 PRHDT and CDR2 FYEKMQ (reference sequence). V lost 4 bases and J 2 bases, leaving 20 bases between the germline ends. In DNA, the CDR3 is TGTGCCAGCAGCTCCCCGTATAGATATGACAGTAACACTGAAGCTTTCTTT. Translation gives CASSSPYRYDSNTEAFF.

The chain couples TRBV9 to TRBJ1-2, with 8 bases that match TRBD1. Germline values: CDR1 SGDLS, CDR2 YYNGEE. The CDR3 extends over 15 amino acids. With 3 bases clipped from V and 5 bases from J, the junction kept 9 bases outside the gene matches. The CDR3 loop is CASSAQRQGKYGYTF. CDR3 sequence (DNA): TGTGCCAGCAGCGCACAGAGACAGGGGAAGTATGGCTACACCTTC.

This clone was recorded once. The V and J genes are TRBV5-1 and TRBJ2-5; 10 nucleotides line up with TRBD2. Germline CDR1 SGHRS, CDR2 YFSETQ. The CDR3 is 15 amino acids. The trim removed 1 base at V and 3 bases at J, leaving 3 bases unmatched. CDR3 residues: CASSLTGLAKETQYF. CDR3 sequence (DNA): TGCGCCAGCAGCTTGACGGGACTAGCGAAAGAGACCCAGTACTTC.

This clone was seen just once. V gene TRBV7-3 combines with J gene TRBJ1-1, with a tentative D call TRBD1 (6 bases). Looked up from germline, CDR1 is SGHTA and CDR2 is FQGTGA. The V and J ends lost 3 bases and 7 bases respectively, with 9 bases between them. The CDR3 contains 12 residues. CDR3 region: CASSFPDSEAFF. CDR3 in DNA: TGTGCCAGCAGCTTTCCGGACAGTGAAGCTTTCTTT.

CDR3 coding DNA: TGTGCCAGCAGCTTGACCACAGGGGAACAGCCCCAGCATTTT. Amino acid sequence: CASSLTTGEQPQHF. The rearrangement uses TRBV7-9 and TRBJ1-5, with TRBD1 matching 7 bases. The CDR3 has 14 residues. CDR1 is SEHNR and CDR2 is FQNEAQ in the germline V gene (reference sequence). The junction had 6 bases not matched to a gene; V was cut back by 3 bases and J by 7 bases.

The rearrangement links TRBV4-3 to TRBJ2-3, with TRBD2 matching 15 bases. Germline V lookup: CDR1 LGHNA, CDR2 YSLEER. The V and J ends lost 4 bases and 6 bases, in that order; junction bases with no gene match: 5. The CDR3 contains 16 residues. The CDR3 loop is CASSRTSGGAGDTQYF. CDR3 nucleotides: TGCGCCAGCAGCCGGACTAGCGGGGGGGCGGGGGATACGCAGTATTTT.

Written as DNA, the CDR3 is TGTGCCAGCAATCGGCGGGACGCTTACAATGAGCAGTTCTTC. Translating gives CASNRRDAYNEQFF. This chain links TRBV2 with TRBJ2-1; possible D gene TRBD2, 6 bases. Germline V gene sequence: CDR1 SNHLY, CDR2 FYNNEI. The V gene lost 7 bases and the J gene lost 4 bases, with 14 bases spanning the gap. The CDR3 is 14 residues long.

The chain carries TRBV19 and TRBJ2-1, with 9 bases aligning to TRBD1. This CDR3 spans 15 amino acids. Germline assignment: CDR1 LNHDA and CDR2 SQIVND (reference sequence). V dropped 11 bases and J dropped 1; count of bases not matched to a gene: 9. The CDR3 DNA is TGTGCCTGTGGGGGACAGGGTAATTCCTACAATGAGCAGTTCTTC. Translated, it gives CACGGQGNSYNEQFF.

This clone appeared a few times. This sequence joins TRBV7-3 and TRBJ1-1; tentative D call: TRBD1 (5 bases). CDR3 length: 15 residues. Germline V lookup: CDR1 SGHTA, CDR2 FQGTGA. V lost 5 bases, J lost 0 bases, and 13 bases lay in between. The CDR3 nucleotides read TGTGCCAGCAGCCCCCGAGCGGGGGTGAACACTGAAGCTTTCTTT. It is translated as CASSPRAGVNTEAFF. The variable domain in full, completed from reference TRBV7-3 and TRBJ1-1, reads GAGVSQTPSNKVTEKGKYVELRCDPISGHTALYWYRQSLGQGPEFLIYFQGTGAADDSGLPNDRFFAVRPEGSVSTLKIQRTERGDSAVYLCASSPRAGVNTEAFFGQGTRLTVV.

Turning to this clone: Mismatch with germline at one junction end may stem from a read error. V and J are TRBV19 and TRBJ1-1, with 7 bases that match TRBD1. Per the germline V gene, CDR1 is LNHDA and CDR2 is SQIVND (reference sequence). CDR3 length: 12 amino acids. In nucleotides, the CDR3 is TGTGCCAGCGCGTTTGGGACAGCTGAAGTTTTCTTT. It encodes CASAFGTAEVFF.

The rearrangement links TRBV29-1 to TRBJ2-7; TRBD1 matches at 7 bases. Germline CDR1 reads SQVTM; CDR2 reads ANQGSEA. Trimming cost V 6 bases and J 2 bases; bases outside gene matches: 13. The CDR3 covers 15 residues. The CDR3 spells CSVSLEDRPTYEQYF. CDR3 DNA sequence: TGCAGCGTGAGCCTCGAGGACAGGCCAACCTACGAGCAGTACTTC.

The chain is built from TRBV30 and TRBJ1-6; D not resolved. V dropped 2 bases and J dropped 0 bases, with 8 bases sitting between them. This CDR3 contains 15 residues. Germline V gives CDR1 GTSNPN, CDR2 SVGIG (reference sequence). The CDR3 nucleotides read TGTGCCTGGAGTAATCGGGACTCCTATAATTCACCCCTCCACTTT. It translates to CAWSNRDSYNSPLHF.

The chain recombines TRBV24-1 with TRBJ2-1; 11 nucleotides line up with TRBD1. V dropped 5 bases and J dropped 5; count of bases not matched to a gene: 4. This CDR3 has 15 residues. Germline loops: CDR1 KGHDR, CDR2 SFDVKD. This CDR3 reads CATSVGTGGHNEQFF. The CDR3 nucleotides read TGTGCCACCAGTGTAGGGACAGGGGGTCACAATGAGCAGTTCTTC.

The chain carries TRBV3-1 (or the pseudogene TRBV3-2) and TRBJ2-7; 9 bases map to TRBD2. This CDR3 is 19 amino acids long. Per germline, CDR1 LGHDT and CDR2 YNNKEL (reference sequence). Trimming took 4 bases from V and 5 from J; bases not matched to a gene: 21. The CDR3 nucleotides are TGTGCCAGCAGCCTACGTTTCAGATCCTTAGCGGGAGTCGTGGACGAGCAGTACTTC. Protein: CASSLRFRSLAGVVDEQYF.

The V gene is TRBV7-2, the J gene TRBJ1-2; D is perhaps TRBD1 (5 bases). This CDR3 comprises 14 residues. The V and J ends lost 4 bases and 0 bases respectively, with 9 bases between them. The germline CDR1 and CDR2 sequences are SGHTA and FQGNSA. CDR3 protein: CASSSDRANYGYTF. Written as DNA, the CDR3 is TGTGCCAGCAGCTCAGACAGAGCTAACTATGGCTACACCTTC.

The chain has TRBV5-1 and TRBJ1-2, with D maybe TRBD1 (6 bases). In germline, CDR1 is SGHRS, CDR2 YFSETQ. V was pared by 4 bases and J by 9 bases, with 19 bases between. The CDR3 has 14 amino acids. CDR3 region: CASSIDRPGKSYTF. The CDR3 DNA sequence: TGCGCCAGCAGCATTGACAGGCCGGGTAAGAGCTACACCTTC.

V usage is TRBV7-6 and J usage is TRBJ2-1; 13 positions match TRBD2. Germline trimming cut 8 bases from V and 8 bases from J; bases unmatched to any gene: 9. CDR3 length equals 15 residues. Germline lookup yields CDR1 SGHVS and CDR2 FNYEAQ. The CDR3 protein is CASGTSGNHMDEQFF. CDR3 sequence (DNA): TGTGCCAGCGGGACTAGCGGGAACCACATGGATGAGCAGTTCTTC.

The V call is TRBV19, the J call TRBJ1-5; D not resolved. Germline V gene sequence: CDR1 LNHDA, CDR2 SQIVND (reference sequence). Trimming cost V 7 bases and J 0 bases, with 10 bases left between them. This CDR3 has 14 residues. The CDR3 loop is CASTSTYSNQPQHF. The CDR3 nucleotides are TGTGCCAGTACTTCGACTTATAGCAATCAGCCCCAGCATTTT.

This sequence joins TRBV30 and TRBJ1-5; D is uncertain. V gave up 1 base and J gave up 0 bases, with 13 bases separating them. CDR1 GTSNPN and CDR2 SVGIG come from the germline V gene (reference sequence). The CDR3 totals 16 residues. As DNA, the CDR3 is TGTGCCTGGAGTGAGAGAAACAGAGATAGCAATCAGCCCCAGCATTTT. It translates to CAWSERNRDSNQPQHF.

The genes are TRBV27 and TRBJ2-2; 10 bases fit TRBD1. The CDR3 sequence is 15 residues long. Germline CDR1 MNHEY, CDR2 SMNVEV (reference sequence). Trimming removed 6 bases from V and 1 base from J; junction bases left unmatched: 2. The CDR3 nucleotides are TGTGCCAGCAGAGACAGGGGGCTGAACACCGGGGAGCTGTTTTTT. Translating it yields CASRDRGLNTGELFF.

The J gene is TRBJ1-6, the V gene TRBV5-6, with a tentative D call TRBD1 (6 bases). With 0 bases removed from V and 4 bases from J, the gap between germline ends came to 11 bases. Germline CDR1 reads SGHDT; CDR2 reads YYEEEE. The CDR3 covers 16 residues. The CDR3 DNA reads TGTGCCAGCAGCTTGGAGGACAGAAGTTATAATTCACCCCTCCACTTT. Translating it yields CASSLEDRSYNSPLHF. Full variable domain (outside the CDR3, taken from reference TRBV5-6 and TRBJ1-6): DAGVTQSPTHLIKTRGQQVTLRCSPKSGHDTVSWYQQALGQGPQFIFQYYEEEERQRGNFPDRFSGHQFPNYSSELNVNALLLGDSALYLCASSLEDRSYNSPLHFGNGTRLTVT.

This clone was seen a single time. CDR3 sequence: CASSPAGRNQPQHF. CDR3 bases: TGTGCCAGCAGTCCTGCAGGGCGCAATCAGCCCCAGCATTTT. V is TRBV2 and J is TRBJ1-5, with D perhaps matching TRBD1 (5 bases). Germline values: CDR1 SNHLY, CDR2 FYNNEI. CDR3 length: 14 amino acids. Trimming cost V 5 bases and J 2 bases, with 10 bases left between them.

The gene calls are TRBV6-4 and TRBJ2-2, with 8 positions matching TRBD1. V lost 6 bases and J lost 1; bases outside the gene matches: 1. The CDR3 covers 14 residues. Germline V gene data show CDR1 as MRHNA and CDR2 as SNTAGT. CDR3 nucleotides: TGTGCCAGCAGACAGGGGGGGAACACCGGGGAGCTGTTTTTT. This translates into CASRQGGNTGELFF.

Remarks on this clone: The sample carries other DNA sequences with the same CDR3. The chain carries TRBV18 and TRBJ1-2, with D possibly being TRBD1 (6 bases). CDR1 and CDR2 from the germline V gene are KGHSH and LQKENI. The CDR3 sequence is 12 residues long. V was cut by 2 bases and J by 8 bases, with 9 bases left in between. The CDR3 nucleotides are TGTGCCAGCTCACCAAGGGGGGGCGGCTACACCTTC. It translates to CASSPRGGGYTF. The variable domain in full, completed from reference TRBV18 and TRBJ1-2, reads NAGVMQNPRHLVRRRGQEARLRCSPMKGHSHVYWYRQLPEEGLKFMVYLQKENIIDESGMPKERFSAEFPKEGPSILRIQQVVRGDSAAYFCASSPRGGGYTFGSGTRLTVV.

The V gene is TRBV29-1, the J gene TRBJ2-1; D call uncertain. This CDR3 is 15 amino acids long. CDR1 is SQVTM and CDR2 is ANQGSEA in the germline V gene. The germline V and J ends were trimmed by 3 bases and 2 bases, with 14 bases remaining between them. The CDR3 reads CSVDQAKNPYNEQFF. Written as DNA, the CDR3 is TGCAGCGTTGATCAAGCGAAGAACCCCTACAATGAGCAGTTCTTC.

The chain links TRBV7-9 to TRBJ2-7; D is undetermined. V lost 4 bases, J lost 6 bases, and 10 bases lay in between. Germline V gives CDR1 SEHNR, CDR2 FQNEAQ (reference sequence). The CDR3 totals 12 residues. The CDR3 DNA reads as TGTGCCAGCAGCTCAATAGTGCGCGAGCAGTACTTC. It yields the protein CASSSIVREQYF.